These 7 T cell receptor beta chains came from one sample sequenced in a study of sequential checkpoint blockade in melanoma. Sequenced by immunoSEQ multiplex PCR; TCRdb stores in-frame clones only, minus some. Of approximately 15,000 clones listed, 77% are singletons. Treatment specified: randomized to nivolumab then ipilimumab (arm A) or the reverse (arm B). This sample comprised CD8+ T cells sorted from blood (inferred from file names), obtained from a patient given nivolumab and ipilimumab in sequence. The receptors here all came from a human donor with melanoma.

This clone was seen only a few times. V usage is TRBV5-1 and J usage is TRBJ1-1, with 9 bases that match TRBD1. The CDR3 has 12 amino acids. Germline trimming cut 7 bases from V and 11 bases from J; bases unmatched to any gene: 9. CDR1 is SGHRS and CDR2 is YFSETQ in the germline V gene. CDR3 DNA sequence: TGCGCCAGCGGACCGACAGGGGGTATGGCTTTCTTT. This codes for CASGPTGGMAFF.

The chain recombines TRBV2 with TRBJ2-1; D is perhaps TRBD1 (6 bases). Germline CDR1 reads SNHLY; CDR2 reads FYNNEI. The CDR3 covers 15 residues. Trimming took off 5 bases at V and 8 bases at J, with 19 bases between the two ends. The DNA of the CDR3 is TGTGCCAGCAGTCCGCCGGCCACAGGGATGGATGAGCAGTTCTTC. This codes for CASSPPATGMDEQFF.

This clone was counted at least ten times. V usage is TRBV7-2 and J usage is TRBJ2-7; 7 nucleotides match TRBD2. In germline, CDR1 is SGHTA, CDR2 FQGNSA. CDR3 size: 14 residues. J was trimmed by 2 bases and V by 2 bases; bases with no gene match: 3. In DNA form, the CDR3 reads TGTGCCAGCAGCTTACCCGGACTAGCCTACGAGCAGTACTTC. It codes for CASSLPGLAYEQYF. Drawing the rest from reference TRBV7-2 and TRBJ2-7, the complete variable domain is GAGVSQSPSNKVTEKGKDVELRCDPISGHTALYWYRQSLGQGLEFLIYFQGNSAPDKSGLPSDRFSAERTGGSVSTLTIQRTQQEDSAVYLCASSLPGLAYEQYFGPGTRLTVT.

This clone was seen only once. V gene TRBV6-1 combines with J gene TRBJ2-3, with 7 positions matching TRBD1. Germline V lookup: CDR1 MNHNS, CDR2 SASEGT. V lost 4 bases and J lost 3; bases outside the gene matches: 4. This CDR3 has 14 residues. In DNA, the CDR3 is TGTGCCAGCAGTGGGGGGACAGATACAGATACGCAGTATTTT. It encodes CASSGGTDTDTQYF.

On this clone: The junction departs from germline at one end; a sequencing error may be responsible. The rearrangement joins TRBV5-4 to TRBJ2-5; weak D call: TRBD2 (6 bases). CDR3 length equals 13 residues. The germline gives CDR1 SGHNT, CDR2 YYREEE (reference sequence). The CDR3 protein is CASSHPGEETQYF. CDR3 DNA: TGCGCCAGCAGCCACCCGGGGGAAGAGACCCAGTACTTC.

Comments on this clone: A far larger clone is a single base away, which makes a read error likely. This chain links TRBV27 with TRBJ1-2, with 8 bases matching TRBD1. CDR1 and CDR2 from the germline V gene are MNHEY and SMNVEV (reference sequence). The CDR3 is 14 residues long. CDR3 in amino acids: CASSLQGANYGYPF. CDR3 bases: TGTGCCAGCAGTTTACAGGGGGCTAACTATGGCTACCCCTTC.

The chain combines TRBV27 with TRBJ1-5; 10 positions match TRBD1. CDR3 length: 15 amino acids. The trim removed 4 bases at V and 6 bases at J, leaving 6 bases unmatched. Per the germline V gene, CDR1 is MNHEY and CDR2 is SMNVEV (reference sequence). The CDR3 reads CASSSGQGWGQPQHF. DNA of the CDR3: TGTGCCAGCAGTTCGGGACAGGGGTGGGGTCAGCCCCAGCATTTT.